These 10 T cell receptor beta chains were all obtained from the same sample, sequenced in a study of T-cell memory formation after mild COVID-19. TCRdb re-called the 5' RACE reads through MiXCR, storing one row per CDR3 protein. The sample shows approximately 230,000 distinct CDR3 sequences, less than 20% of them seen only once. Sequencing was done on a sample of PBMCs or a T cell subset sorted from them (not recorded which). The receptors stem from a man younger than 30 who had mild COVID-19 (a few samples of this study predate the infection). Cell type and time point are not known.

This clonotype was seen a few times. The chain combines TRBV20-1 with TRBJ2-7; TRBD1 aligns across 7 bases. Germline values: CDR1 DFQATT, CDR2 SNEGSKA (reference sequence). V lost 6 bases and J lost 6; bases outside the gene matches: 8. The CDR3 length is 12 residues. CDR3 sequence: CSAPTGKGEQYF. CDR3 nucleotides: TGCAGTGCGCCGACAGGGAAGGGCGAGCAGTACTTC.

With regard to this clonotype: Compared with germline, one end of the junction differs, possibly owing to a read error. This rearrangement joins TRBV6-5 to TRBJ1-2; the D gene is possibly TRBD1 (6 bases). This CDR3 region has 15 residues. Germline V gene lookup returns CDR1 MNHEY and CDR2 SVGAGI. The CDR3 DNA follows: TGTGCCAGCAGTGACTCTGGGACATGGCACTATGGCTACACCTTC. Protein: CASSDSGTWHYGYTF.

The sample holds a few counts of this clonotype. V and J are TRBV12-3 or TRBV12-4 and TRBJ2-7, with 10 bases aligning to TRBD1. CDR3 length: 13 residues. The V gene end was trimmed by 4 bases and the J gene end by 5 bases; junction bases not matched to a gene: 2. As DNA, the CDR3 is TGTGCCAGCAGTTCGGGACAGGGGAACGAGCAGTACTTC. Amino acid sequence: CASSSGQGNEQYF.

This clonotype was seen many times. At one of its ends the junction is not consistent with the germline gene, which may arise from a read error. The gene calls are TRBV7-2 and TRBJ2-3; D is perhaps TRBD2 (6 bases). Per the germline V gene, CDR1 is SGHTA and CDR2 is FQGNSA. The CDR3 loop spans 15 amino acids. Here the CDR3 reads CASSLAGTSTDTQYF. The CDR3 coding sequence is TGTGCCAGCAGCCTAGCAGGGACTAGCACAGATACGCAGTATTTT.

The V and J genes are TRBV18 and TRBJ2-7; D unresolved. V lost 6 bases to trimming and J lost 0 bases, with 15 bases between them. The CDR3 spans 15 residues. The germline V gene has CDR1 KGHSH and CDR2 LQKENI. The CDR3 DNA is TGTGCCAGCTCCCCAGGACCGCCCCTCTCCTACGAGCAGTACTTC. Translating gives CASSPGPPLSYEQYF.

The V call is TRBV5-1, the J call TRBJ2-7; the match to TRBD2 covers 8 bases. Germline V gives CDR1 SGHRS, CDR2 YFSETQ. Germline trimming cut 1 base from V and 5 bases from J; bases unmatched to any gene: 14. The CDR3 runs 17 residues. CDR3 nucleotide sequence: TGCGCCAGCAGCTTGACCAGCGGGGGAATGGGTACCAACGAGCAGTACTTC. Translated, it gives CASSLTSGGMGTNEQYF.

The chain recombines TRBV7-2 with TRBJ2-3; 8 positions match TRBD1. CDR3 length equals 15 residues. The V gene's germline CDR1 is SGHTA and CDR2 FQGNSA. V dropped 5 bases and J dropped 1; count of bases not matched to a gene: 5. Written as DNA, the CDR3 is TGTGCCAGCAGCGCGACAGGGGCCGGCACAGATACGCAGTATTTT. Amino acid sequence: CASSATGAGTDTQYF.

This clonotype was recorded at least ten times. The V call is TRBV20-1, the J call TRBJ2-3; a weak D match, TRBD2 (6 bases). Trimming shortened V by 2 bases and J by 1 base, and 10 bases separated the two germline ends. Germline loops: CDR1 DFQATT, CDR2 SNEGSKA (reference sequence). This CDR3 contains 14 residues. The CDR3 DNA reads as TGCAGTGCTAGACCGGGACTGGGCACAGATACGCAGTATTTT. Protein product: CSARPGLGTDTQYF.

The V call is TRBV2, the J call TRBJ2-3; the D is unclear. Per germline, CDR1 SNHLY and CDR2 FYNNEI. V was trimmed by 6 bases and J by 5 bases, leaving 9 bases between them. The CDR3 spans 12 residues. The CDR3 loop is CASSGLGDTQYF. The CDR3 DNA reads TGTGCCAGCAGCGGGTTGGGAGATACGCAGTATTTT.

V gene TRBV6-2 or TRBV6-3 combines with J gene TRBJ1-1; D is undetermined. V lost 7 bases, J lost 8 bases, and 17 bases lay in between. Germline V gives CDR1 MNHEY, CDR2 SVGEGT. The length of the CDR3 is 13 residues. The CDR3 is CASTEPEPAEAFF. The CDR3 coding sequence is TGTGCCAGCACCGAACCCGAGCCGGCCGAAGCTTTCTTT.